This T cell receptor (beta chain) was sequenced in a study of siplizumab effects on memory and regulatory T cells. The germline V gene has CDR1 SQVTM and CDR2 ANQGSEA. The CDR3 contains 12 residues. Study-level findings and limits: Among mappable alloreactive CD4+ clones, the Treg-derived fraction averaged around 70% with siplizumab versus around 26% in controls. Naive T cells looked more diverse than memory cells and looked like major alloresponse contributors. The authors did not confirm suppressive function in proliferating Tregs from siplizumab cultures.

This clone has only a few counts. The antigen is unknown. The repertoire was sequenced with immunoSEQ multiplex PCR; TCRdb's copy has only in-frame clones and lacks some. The sample includes some 100,000 clones, about 90% seen only once; the top ten take roughly 2.5%. The TCR was taken from a human donor in good health. Some clones in this sample may be carry-over from other donors' samples. The specimen sequenced was CD4+ T cells sorted from blood. The rearrangement links TRBV29-1 to TRBJ1-1, with D unclear. CDR3 coding DNA: TGCAGTGCTTCCTACCGCGAGACTGAAGCTTTCTTT. Translating it yields CSASYRETEAFF.